The 17 T cell receptor beta chains below were found in one sample sequenced in a study of blood T cell repertoires in COVID-19. Measured with immunoSEQ multiplex PCR; TCRdb has only the in-frame clones, and not every one. The table records about 300,000 clones, roughly 90% of them present only once. The specimen sequenced was peripheral blood. These TCRs come from a woman under 40 with COVID-19, enrolled during active disease.

The rearrangement links TRBV4-1 to TRBJ2-7; the D gene is possibly TRBD1 (6 bases). V was clipped by 3 bases and J by 6 bases, with 15 bases between them. This CDR3 region has 14 residues. CDR1 is MGHRA and CDR2 is YSYEKL in the germline V gene. The CDR3 sequence is CASSQRQVPGEQYF. The CDR3 nucleotides are TGCGCCAGCAGCCAGAGACAGGTACCGGGCGAGCAGTACTTC.

The chain uses TRBV2 and TRBJ1-2; D remains ambiguous. With 1 base removed from V and 4 bases from J, the gap between germline ends came to 10 bases. Germline-derived CDR1 and CDR2 are SNHLY and FYNNEI. This CDR3 is 14 amino acids long. The CDR3 DNA is TGTGCCAGCAGTGAAGTGGGAGCCGGCTATGGCTACACCTTC. It encodes CASSEVGAGYGYTF.

The CDR3 nucleotides read TGCAGCGTTGAGACAGGGAACTCCTACGAGCAGTACTTC. This codes for CSVETGNSYEQYF. The chain carries TRBV29-1 and TRBJ2-7; 7 nucleotides line up with TRBD1. CDR3 size: 13 residues. Germline V gene data show CDR1 as SQVTM and CDR2 as ANQGSEA. V lost 3 bases and J lost 0; bases outside the gene matches: 2.

The chain joins TRBV28 to TRBJ1-1; 7 bases fit TRBD1. Germline CDR1 MDHEN, CDR2 SYDVKM. The CDR3 contains 14 residues. Trimming cost V 6 bases and J 2 bases; bases outside gene matches: 6. CDR3 nucleotides: TGTGCCAGCAGGTGGACAGGACAAAACACTGAAGCTTTCTTT. It is translated as CASRWTGQNTEAFF.

In nucleotides, the CDR3 is TGTGCCAGCAGCCCTCTTCAAGGCATCACAGGGGAGACCCAGTACTTC. Translated, it gives CASSPLQGITGETQYF. The V gene is TRBV7-2, the J gene TRBJ2-5; TRBD1 is a possible D gene (6 bases). Germline V lookup: CDR1 SGHTA, CDR2 FQGNSA. V was trimmed by 5 bases and J by 5 bases, leaving 21 bases between them. CDR3 length: 16 residues.

The V call is TRBV5-4, the J call TRBJ1-1; 9 nucleotides align to TRBD1. The ends lost 2 bases at V and 7 bases at J; junction bases unmatched: 6. The CDR3 contains 14 residues. Looked up from germline, CDR1 is SGHNT and CDR2 is YYREEE (reference sequence). The CDR3 protein is CASSLQGAYGEAFF. CDR3 in DNA: TGTGCCAGCAGCTTACAGGGGGCGTATGGTGAAGCTTTCTTT.

The sample holds one count of this clone. CDR3 sequence (DNA): TGCGCCAGCAGTGCGCCGGGACTAGCGGGAGGAGGGAATGAGCAGTTCTTC. It is translated as CASSAPGLAGGGNEQFF. The gene calls are TRBV10-1 and TRBJ2-1; the match to TRBD2 covers 15 bases. V shed 4 bases and J 7 bases; nucleotides not matched to a gene: 8. The CDR3 totals 17 residues. Germline V gene lookup returns CDR1 WNHNN and CDR2 SYGVQD (reference sequence).

This clone showed up just a few times. The J gene is TRBJ2-3, the V gene TRBV5-1; a possible D gene is TRBD2 (6 bases). CDR3 length: 15 residues. V was cut by 0 bases and J by 5 bases, with 13 bases left in between. CDR1 is SGHRS, CDR2 YFSETQ, per germline. Here the CDR3 DNA reads TGCGCCAGCAGCTTGGCCCTAGCGAAAGGAGATACGCAGTATTTT. Protein sequence: CASSLALAKGDTQYF.

In this sample, this clone turned up a few times. The chain employs TRBV7-2 and TRBJ2-2; D may be TRBD2 (5 bases). Germline V gene sequence: CDR1 SGHTA, CDR2 FQGNSA. V lost 4 bases and J lost 6, with 9 bases in between. CDR3 length equals 13 residues. The CDR3 loop is CASSSLEAGELFF. As DNA, the CDR3 is TGTGCCAGCAGCTCACTAGAGGCCGGGGAGCTGTTTTTT.

The chain couples TRBV5-1 to TRBJ2-7; maybe TRBD1 (5 bases). The V gene's germline CDR1 is SGHRS and CDR2 YFSETQ. The V gene lost 7 bases and the J gene lost 1 base, with 18 bases spanning the gap. This CDR3 contains 15 residues. The CDR3 sequence: CASGQDTFRSYEQYF. The CDR3 region has the DNA TGCGCCAGCGGTCAGGACACGTTCCGTTCCTACGAGCAGTACTTC. Complete variable domain (other parts from reference TRBV5-1 and TRBJ2-7): KAGVTQTPRYLIKTRGQQVTLSCSPISGHRSVSWYQQTPGQGLQFLFEYFSETQRNKGNFPGRFSGRQFSNSRSEMNVSTLELGDSALYLCASGQDTFRSYEQYFGPGTRLTVT.

V usage is TRBV5-6 and J usage is TRBJ2-5; 11 positions match TRBD2. The CDR3 sequence is 15 residues long. After removal of 4 bases from V and 5 bases from J, the junction contained 7 bases not matched to a gene. Germline loops: CDR1 SGHDT, CDR2 YYEEEE. The CDR3 loop is CASSPLAGDLETQYF. The CDR3 DNA reads TGTGCCAGCAGCCCACTAGCGGGAGATCTGGAGACCCAGTACTTC. The full variable domain, in which reference TRBV5-6 and TRBJ2-5 provide the parts outside the CDR3, is DAGVTQSPTHLIKTRGQQVTLRCSPKSGHDTVSWYQQALGQGPQFIFQYYEEEERQRGNFPDRFSGHQFPNYSSELNVNALLLGDSALYLCASSPLAGDLETQYFGPGTRLLVL.

This chain uses TRBV10-3 with TRBJ2-1; 10 positions match TRBD1. The CDR3 runs 13 residues. CDR1 is ENHRY and CDR2 is SYGVKD in the germline V gene. V lost 5 bases to trimming and J lost 8 bases; unmatched junction nucleotides: 3. CDR3 coding DNA: TGTGCCATCAGTCCCGGGACAGGGGATGAGCAGTTCTTC. It yields the protein CAISPGTGDEQFF.

V gene TRBV23-1 combines with J gene TRBJ1-5; no definite D call. TRBV23-1 is an open reading frame whose function is uncertain. This CDR3 is 14 amino acids long. Between the trimmed V and J ends, which lost 4 bases and 2 bases, there was a span of 9 bases. CDR3 sequence: CASSRSPGNQPQHF. DNA for the CDR3: TGCGCCAGCAGTCGCAGTCCTGGCAATCAGCCCCAGCATTTT.

This clone was seen once. In the same sample, other DNA sequences code for this CDR3. The chain combines TRBV6-5 with TRBJ2-7, with TRBD1 identical over 7 bases. The CDR3 is made up of 14 amino acids. The ends lost 2 bases at V and 2 bases at J; junction bases unmatched: 3. Germline loops: CDR1 MNHEY, CDR2 SVGAGI. The chain's CDR3 is CASSYTTGTYEQYF. As DNA, the CDR3 is TGTGCCAGCAGTTACACGACAGGGACCTACGAGCAGTACTTC.

This chain connects TRBV6-6 to TRBJ2-7; 10 bases are a match to TRBD2. Germline trimming cut 4 bases from V and 0 bases from J; bases unmatched to any gene: 6. CDR1 MNHNY and CDR2 SVGAGI come from the germline V gene (reference sequence). This CDR3 has 16 residues. CDR3 amino acids: CASSSTASGSSYEQYF. The CDR3 DNA follows: TGTGCCAGCAGTTCCACCGCTAGCGGGAGCTCCTACGAGCAGTACTTC.

This clone was seen just once. This sequence joins TRBV2 and TRBJ1-2; D gene uncertain. CDR1 is SNHLY and CDR2 is FYNNEI in the germline V gene. The germline V and J ends were trimmed by 3 bases and 7 bases, with 15 bases remaining between them. The CDR3 has 14 residues. The CDR3 sequence is CASSELGSTGGYTF. The DNA for the CDR3 is TGTGCCAGCAGTGAGTTGGGTTCGACGGGTGGCTACACCTTC.

The chain is built from TRBV12-3 or TRBV12-4 and TRBJ2-7; D uncertain. CDR3 size: 12 residues. Trimming shortened V by 5 bases and J by 3 bases, and 8 bases separated the two germline ends. This CDR3 is CASSVRYYEQYF. The CDR3 region has the DNA TGTGCCAGCAGTGTTCGGTACTACGAGCAGTACTTC.